This T cell receptor (beta chain) is from a study of cytotoxic CD8 clonotypes in ibrutinib-treated CLL. Repertoires were generated with immunoSEQ multiplex PCR, while TCRdb's copy carries only in-frame clones and drops some. Counted here are about 29,000 clones, about 80% occurring once; the ten biggest clones make up 40% to 60%. The receptor was derived from a human donor with chronic lymphocytic leukemia. The sample consisted of PBMCs, taken after 36 months of ibrutinib treatment.

The CDR3 bases are TGTGCCAGCAGTTACCTGACTAGCGGGGGGTCCTCGACGCAGTATTTT. This encodes CASSYLTSGGSSTQYF. The chain recombines TRBV6-6 with TRBJ2-3; 13 positions agree with TRBD2. Germline trimming cut 2 bases from V and 9 bases from J; bases unmatched to any gene: 8. Germline values: CDR1 MNHNY, CDR2 SVGAGI (reference sequence). This CDR3 has 16 amino acids.